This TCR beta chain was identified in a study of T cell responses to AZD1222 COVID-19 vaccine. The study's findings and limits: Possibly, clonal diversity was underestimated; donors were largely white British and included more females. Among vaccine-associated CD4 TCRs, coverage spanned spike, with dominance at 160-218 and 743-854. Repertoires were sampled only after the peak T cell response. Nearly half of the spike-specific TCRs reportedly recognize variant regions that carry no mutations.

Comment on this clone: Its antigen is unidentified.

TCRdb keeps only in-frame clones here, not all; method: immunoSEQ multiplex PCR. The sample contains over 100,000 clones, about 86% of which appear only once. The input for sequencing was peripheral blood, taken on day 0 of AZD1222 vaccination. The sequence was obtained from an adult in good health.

The CDR3 DNA reads as TGTGCCAGCTCACCTGCGGGAGTCAGCATGGGTGGCTACACCTTC. Translation: CASSPAGVSMGGYTF. V usage is TRBV18 and J usage is TRBJ1-2, with D unclear. Germline assignment: CDR1 KGHSH and CDR2 LQKENI. The CDR3 consists of 15 residues. V gave up 3 bases and J gave up 7 bases, with 18 bases separating them.